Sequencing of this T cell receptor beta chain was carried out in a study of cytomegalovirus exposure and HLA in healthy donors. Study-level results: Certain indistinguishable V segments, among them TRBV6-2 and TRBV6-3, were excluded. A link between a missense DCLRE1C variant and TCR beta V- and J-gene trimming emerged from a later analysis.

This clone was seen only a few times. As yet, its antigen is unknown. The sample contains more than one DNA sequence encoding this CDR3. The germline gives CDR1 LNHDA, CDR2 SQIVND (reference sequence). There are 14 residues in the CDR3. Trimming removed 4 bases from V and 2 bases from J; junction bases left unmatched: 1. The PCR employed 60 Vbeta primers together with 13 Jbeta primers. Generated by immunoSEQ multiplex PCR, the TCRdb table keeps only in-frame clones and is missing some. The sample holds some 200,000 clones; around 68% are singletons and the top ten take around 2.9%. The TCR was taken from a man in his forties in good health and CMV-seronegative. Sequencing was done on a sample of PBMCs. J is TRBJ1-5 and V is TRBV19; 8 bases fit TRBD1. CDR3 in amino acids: CASSTTGGNQPQHF. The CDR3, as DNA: TGTGCCAGTAGTACGACAGGGGGCAATCAGCCCCAGCATTTT.